Shown below are 14 T cell receptor beta chains from a single sample sequenced in a study of cytomegalovirus exposure and HLA in healthy donors. Amplification used 60 Vbeta primers and 13 Jbeta primers. Repertoires were generated with immunoSEQ multiplex PCR, while TCRdb's copy carries only in-frame clones and drops some. The sample totals over 100,000 clones; its top ten clones hold around 1.6%. Sequencing input: PBMCs. These receptors came from a woman aged 35 to 49 in good health and CMV-seropositive.

The CDR3 loop reads CASSRAQGIRDEQFF. The CDR3 DNA is TGTGCCAGCAGCCGGGCTCAGGGGATTAGGGATGAGCAGTTCTTC. V gene TRBV7-9 combines with J gene TRBJ2-1; a weak D match, TRBD1 (6 bases). Trimming removed 5 bases from V and 8 bases from J, with 19 bases in between. The CDR3 contains 15 residues. CDR1 is SEHNR and CDR2 is FQNEAQ in the germline V gene (reference sequence).

This chain joins TRBV7-3 and TRBJ1-1; tentatively, D is TRBD1 (6 bases). Germline V gives CDR1 SGHTA, CDR2 FQGTGA. V lost 0 bases to trimming and J lost 8 bases, with 10 bases between them. The CDR3 totals 13 residues. The CDR3 nucleotides are TGTGCCAGCAGCTTAACGGACGGGACAGAAGCTTTCTTT. This gives the protein CASSLTDGTEAFF.

The rearrangement uses TRBV6-5 and TRBJ2-1, with 12 bases identical to TRBD2. After removal of 6 bases from V and 6 bases from J, the junction contained 3 bases not matched to a gene. This CDR3 spans 14 amino acids. The V gene's germline CDR1 is MNHEY and CDR2 SVGAGI. Written as DNA, the CDR3 is TGTGCCAGCAGCGGACTAGCGGGAACCAATGAGCAGTTCTTC. Its protein product is CASSGLAGTNEQFF.

The genes are TRBV28 and TRBJ1-2; D remains unclear. Germline V gives CDR1 MDHEN, CDR2 SYDVKM. The CDR3 extends over 12 amino acids. The germline V and J ends were trimmed by 11 bases and 4 bases, with 14 bases remaining between them. The CDR3 protein is CAGNSGIYGYTF. The CDR3, as DNA: TGTGCCGGCAATTCAGGCATCTATGGCTACACCTTC.

The chain couples TRBV5-1 to TRBJ2-7; maybe TRBD2 (5 bases). The CDR3 sequence is 13 residues long. CDR1 and CDR2 (germline): SGHRS, YFSETQ. Between the trimmed V and J ends, which lost 0 bases and 6 bases, there was a span of 10 bases. CDR3 sequence reads: CASSLAGAAEQYF. The DNA of the CDR3 is TGCGCCAGCAGCTTGGCCGGAGCGGCCGAGCAGTACTTC.

DNA of the CDR3: TGTGCCAGCAGTATACAGGGATCTAGTAACAATGAGCAGTTCTTC. Translating gives CASSIQGSSNNEQFF. The chain links TRBV27 to TRBJ2-1; possibly TRBD1 for D (6 bases). Germline CDR1 reads MNHEY; CDR2 reads SMNVEV (reference sequence). Between the trimmed V and J ends, which lost 5 bases and 5 bases, there was a span of 16 bases. There are 15 residues in the CDR3.

The V gene is TRBV4-1, the J gene TRBJ2-3; tentatively, D is TRBD1 (5 bases). With 0 bases removed from V and 0 bases from J, the gap between germline ends came to 13 bases. The CDR3 is 17 residues long. Germline CDR1 is MGHRA and CDR2 is YSYEKL. CDR3 coding DNA: TGCGCCAGCAGCCAAGAAGGGTCGGACACCAGCACAGATACGCAGTATTTT. As protein: CASSQEGSDTSTDTQYF.

The chain links TRBV5-4 to TRBJ2-1; 9 bases map to TRBD2. The trim removed 5 bases at V and 2 bases at J, leaving 5 bases unmatched. Germline V lookup: CDR1 SGHNT, CDR2 YYREEE (reference sequence). This CDR3 has 15 residues. CDR3 residues: CASREAGGTYNEQFF. The CDR3 DNA follows: TGTGCCAGCAGGGAAGCGGGAGGCACCTACAATGAGCAGTTCTTC. Full variable domain (missing parts from reference TRBV5-4 and TRBJ2-1): ETGVTQSPTHLIKTRGQQVTLRCSSQSGHNTVSWYQQALGQGPQFIFQYYREEENGRGNFPPRFSGLQFPNYSSELNVNALELDDSALYLCASREAGGTYNEQFFGPGTRLTVL.

V usage is TRBV15 and J usage is TRBJ1-4; TRBD1 agrees at 10 bases. V gave up 0 bases and J gave up 8 bases; unmatched junction bases: 9. CDR3 size: 17 residues. Germline CDR1 reads LNHNV; CDR2 reads YYDKDF (reference sequence). CDR3 protein: CATSRDLPGQGGEKLFF. The CDR3 region has the DNA TGTGCCACCAGCAGAGATCTCCCCGGACAGGGGGGCGAAAAACTGTTTTTT.

This chain uses TRBV30 with TRBJ1-5; D possibly corresponds to TRBD1 (6 bases). V lost 3 bases, J lost 5 bases, and 23 bases lay in between. This CDR3 contains 17 residues. Per the germline V gene, CDR1 is GTSNPN and CDR2 is SVGIG (reference sequence). This chain's CDR3 is CAWSPPGATGQYQPQHF. CDR3 DNA: TGTGCCTGGAGCCCCCCAGGGGCGACAGGTCAGTATCAGCCCCAGCATTTT.

The chain links TRBV28 to TRBJ1-2; 8 positions agree with TRBD1. V trimming: 6 bases; J trimming: 10 bases; junction bases outside the gene matches: 7. Germline V gene lookup returns CDR1 MDHEN and CDR2 SYDVKM. The CDR3 runs 12 residues. CDR3 amino acids: CASSGTGGDYTF. The CDR3 DNA reads as TGTGCCAGCAGCGGGACAGGAGGGGACTACACCTTC.

The rearrangement joins TRBV5-5 to TRBJ2-1; 7 bases line up with TRBD1. This CDR3 region has 13 residues. The V gene end was trimmed by 4 bases and the J gene end by 9 bases; junction bases not matched to a gene: 7. Germline CDR1 is SGHKS and CDR2 is YYEKEE (reference sequence). In DNA form, the CDR3 reads TGTGCCAGCAGCACCCTACAGGGGTCTGAGCAGTTCTTC. This sequence encodes CASSTLQGSEQFF.

This chain links TRBV5-4 with TRBJ1-1; TRBD1 matches 7 bases. Trimming took 3 bases from V and 8 from J; bases not matched to a gene: 13. CDR3 length equals 15 residues. The germline V gene encodes CDR1 SGHNT and CDR2 YYREEE (reference sequence). The CDR3 nucleotides are TGTGCCAGCAGCTCGGCAGGGGGGAACTCGAAAGAAGCTTTCTTT. This translates into CASSSAGGNSKEAFF.

J is TRBJ2-7 and V is TRBV28; 7 bases line up with TRBD2. The CDR3 totals 14 residues. J lost 3 bases, V lost 6 bases, and 8 bases had no gene match. Germline CDR1 is MDHEN and CDR2 is SYDVKM. CDR3 residues: CASRVTSWSYEQYF. CDR3 coding DNA: TGTGCCAGCAGGGTGACTAGCTGGAGCTACGAGCAGTACTTC.